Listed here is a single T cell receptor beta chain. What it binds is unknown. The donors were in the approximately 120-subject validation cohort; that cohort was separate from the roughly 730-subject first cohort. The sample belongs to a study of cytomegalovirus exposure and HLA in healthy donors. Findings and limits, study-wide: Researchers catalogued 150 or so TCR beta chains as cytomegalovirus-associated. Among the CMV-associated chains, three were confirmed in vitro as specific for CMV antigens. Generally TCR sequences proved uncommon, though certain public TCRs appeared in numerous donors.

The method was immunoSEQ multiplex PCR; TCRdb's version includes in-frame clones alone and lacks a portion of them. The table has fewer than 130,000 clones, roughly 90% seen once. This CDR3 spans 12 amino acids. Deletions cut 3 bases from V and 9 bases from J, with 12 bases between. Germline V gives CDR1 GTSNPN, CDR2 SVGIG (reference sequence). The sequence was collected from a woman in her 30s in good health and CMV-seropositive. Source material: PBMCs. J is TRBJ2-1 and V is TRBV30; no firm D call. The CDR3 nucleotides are TGTGCCTGGAGGGCCCGTGGTGGTGAGCAGTTCTTC. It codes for CAWRARGGEQFF.